Presented here are 20 T cell receptor beta chains from one specimen sequenced in a study of control samples from healthy donors and cancer patients. Sequencing used immunoSEQ multiplex PCR; TCRdb keeps in-frame clones, though not all of them. The table has tens of thousands of clones, 90% seen once. The source material was PBMCs. These receptor sequences come from a man in his sixties with colorectal cancer.

The chain is built from TRBV9 and TRBJ2-7, with 11 nucleotides matching TRBD2. Per the germline V gene, CDR1 is SGDLS and CDR2 is YYNGEE. The junction had 7 bases not matched to a gene; V was cut back by 0 bases and J by 5 bases. The CDR3 has 16 amino acids. CDR3 DNA sequence: TGTGCCAGCAGCGTAGGATTGTCTAGCGGGGGGAACGAGCAGTACTTC. Its translation: CASSVGLSSGGNEQYF.

The DNA for the CDR3 is TGTGCCACCAGCCGAACAGGGTTAGGGACAGATACGCAGTATTTT. It codes for CATSRTGLGTDTQYF. The V and J genes are TRBV15 and TRBJ2-3; D may be TRBD1 (6 bases). Germline loops: CDR1 LNHNV, CDR2 YYDKDF (reference sequence). This CDR3 is 15 amino acids long. V was trimmed by 5 bases and J by 3 bases, leaving 15 bases between them.

The sample holds one count of this clone. The same CDR3 can be traced to other DNA sequences in this sample. The chain uses TRBV18 and TRBJ2-7; 15 positions agree with TRBD2. The J segment lost 0 bases and the V segment lost 1 base, leaving 4 bases of the junction unmatched. CDR3 size: 18 residues. Germline CDR1 and CDR2: KGHSH and LQKENI. The CDR3 sequence: CASSPLGTSGGSSYEQYF. The CDR3 DNA reads as TGTGCCAGCTCACCACTTGGGACTAGCGGGGGGAGCTCCTACGAGCAGTACTTC.

This chain uses TRBV5-1 with TRBJ1-4; TRBD1 is a possible D gene (6 bases). Germline V gene data show CDR1 as SGHRS and CDR2 as YFSETQ. This CDR3 is built from 16 residues. V lost 0 bases, J lost 8 bases, and 17 bases lay in between. CDR3 loop: CASSLAVTGLREKLFF. In DNA form, the CDR3 reads TGCGCCAGCAGCTTGGCGGTGACAGGCCTACGCGAAAAACTGTTTTTT.

This clone appeared once. The rearrangement uses TRBV6-5 and TRBJ1-6, with 7 bases matching TRBD1. With 0 bases clipped from V and 10 bases from J, the junction kept 6 bases outside the gene matches. The CDR3 contains 15 residues. The germline gives CDR1 MNHEY, CDR2 SVGAGI. The CDR3 reads CASSYSRTGKSPLHF. The CDR3 nucleotides read TGTGCCAGCAGTTACTCTAGGACAGGAAAGTCACCCCTCCACTTT.

V gene TRBV28 combines with J gene TRBJ2-7; D remains ambiguous. V shed 7 bases and J shed 0 bases, with 4 bases lying between them. Germline loops: CDR1 MDHEN, CDR2 SYDVKM. The CDR3 consists of 11 residues. The CDR3 sequence: CASTDSYEQYF. The CDR3 bases are TGTGCCAGCACTGACTCCTACGAGCAGTACTTC.

This chain uses TRBV9 with TRBJ2-3; perhaps TRBD1 as D (6 bases). V lost 1 base and J lost 3, with 12 bases in between. The germline V gene encodes CDR1 SGDLS and CDR2 YYNGEE. The CDR3 extends over 15 amino acids. This CDR3 is CASSVLGAWTDTQYF. CDR3 nucleotides: TGTGCCAGCAGCGTATTGGGGGCTTGGACAGATACGCAGTATTTT.

As regards this clone: A junction end diverges from the germline sequence, so it may reflect a read error. This chain joins TRBV3-1 (or the pseudogene TRBV3-2) and TRBJ1-1; perhaps TRBD1 as D (6 bases). Germline CDR1 reads LGHDT; CDR2 reads YNNKEL (reference sequence). The CDR3 spans 13 residues. The CDR3 DNA reads TGTGCCAGCAGCCAAAAGTTGGGGGCGGTCGTCAACTTT. This codes for CASSQKLGAVVNF.

The CDR3 loop is CASALTGGGETQYF. CDR3 nucleotide sequence: TGCGCCAGCGCCTTAACAGGGGGCGGTGAGACCCAGTACTTC. V gene TRBV5-1 combines with J gene TRBJ2-5; 9 bases are shared with TRBD1. Germline-derived CDR1 and CDR2 are SGHRS and YFSETQ. The CDR3 loop spans 14 amino acids. With 7 bases clipped from V and 5 bases from J, the junction kept 9 bases outside the gene matches.

The chain links TRBV18 to TRBJ1-1; 7 bases align to TRBD1. The germline CDR1 and CDR2 sequences are KGHSH and LQKENI. This CDR3 is 16 amino acids long. V dropped 3 bases and J dropped 3; count of bases not matched to a gene: 10. The CDR3 loop is CASSPPSTGQYTEAFF. The CDR3 DNA reads as TGTGCCAGCTCACCCCCCTCAACGGGACAGTACACTGAAGCTTTCTTT.

The rearrangement joins TRBV9 to TRBJ1-1, with TRBD1 as a possible D gene (5 bases). The V end lost 0 bases, the J end lost 0 bases, and 9 bases lay between the germline ends. The CDR3 is made up of 15 amino acids. Germline V lookup: CDR1 SGDLS, CDR2 YYNGEE. As DNA, the CDR3 is TGTGCCAGCAGCGTAGGGGTGGGGGTGAACACTGAAGCTTTCTTT. Translation gives CASSVGVGVNTEAFF.

This rearrangement joins TRBV27 to TRBJ2-7; D gene ambiguous. The CDR3 is 13 amino acids. The V gene lost 2 bases and the J gene lost 2 bases, with 7 bases spanning the gap. The V gene's germline CDR1 is MNHEY and CDR2 SMNVEV (reference sequence). The CDR3 is CASSLSRTYEQYF. The DNA of the CDR3 is TGTGCCAGCAGTTTAAGCAGGACCTACGAGCAGTACTTC.

The chain recombines TRBV4-3 with TRBJ2-7; the match to TRBD2 covers 7 bases. V lost 4 bases and J lost 5; bases outside the gene matches: 5. Germline values: CDR1 LGHNA, CDR2 YSLEER. CDR3 length: 13 amino acids. The CDR3 nucleotides are TGCGCCAGCAGCCGGAGCGGGGTCGACGAGCAGTACTTC. As protein: CASSRSGVDEQYF.

V is TRBV20-1 and J is TRBJ2-2; D ambiguous. Trimming removed 7 bases at V and 5 bases at J, with 5 bases between. CDR1 DFQATT and CDR2 SNEGSKA come from the germline V gene (reference sequence). The CDR3 loop spans 10 amino acids. CDR3 bases: TGCAGTGGAGGAACCGGGGAGCTGTTTTTT. Translating it yields CSGGTGELFF.

The CDR3 region has the DNA TGCAGCGTTGAAGATTCCGGCTCGGCTAACTATGGCTACACCTTC. Translation gives CSVEDSGSANYGYTF. The chain employs TRBV29-1 and TRBJ1-2; D unclear. CDR3 length: 15 residues. In germline, CDR1 is SQVTM, CDR2 ANQGSEA. V was clipped by 0 bases and J by 0 bases, with 11 bases between them.

The rearrangement joins TRBV7-2 to TRBJ2-5; 7 bases map to TRBD2. With 1 base clipped from V and 1 base from J, the junction kept 0 bases outside the gene matches. CDR1 is SGHTA and CDR2 is FQGNSA in the germline V gene. The CDR3 extends over 14 amino acids. CDR3: CASSLGTSQETQYF. CDR3 nucleotide sequence: TGTGCCAGCAGCTTAGGGACTAGCCAAGAGACCCAGTACTTC. Supplemented by reference TRBV7-2 and TRBJ2-5, the full variable domain reads GAGVSQSPSNKVTEKGKDVELRCDPISGHTALYWYRQSLGQGLEFLIYFQGNSAPDKSGLPSDRFSAERTGGSVSTLTIQRTQQEDSAVYLCASSLGTSQETQYFGPGTRLLVL.

The chain recombines TRBV7-9 with TRBJ2-7; the D is unclear. Trimming shortened V by 5 bases and J by 3 bases, and 17 bases separated the two germline ends. The CDR3 contains 15 residues. Germline V gene lookup returns CDR1 SEHNR and CDR2 FQNEAQ (reference sequence). CDR3 DNA sequence: TGTGCCAGCAGCCCCGACGGCCCCCTACACTACGAGCAGTACTTC. Translation: CASSPDGPLHYEQYF. Full variable domain (rest looked up from reference TRBV7-9 and TRBJ2-7): DTGVSQNPRHKITKRGQNVTFRCDPISEHNRLYWYRQTLGQGPEFLTYFQNEAQLEKSRLLSDRFSAERPKGSFSTLEIQRTEQGDSAMYLCASSPDGPLHYEQYFGPGTRLTVT.

CDR3 nucleotides: TGTGCCAGCAGCGTATCCAGGGCACAGAGCACAGATACGCAGTATTTT. Translating it yields CASSVSRAQSTDTQYF. The genes are TRBV9 and TRBJ2-3; D is perhaps TRBD1 (5 bases). The CDR3 has 16 amino acids. V was shortened by 1 base and J by 0 bases, with 12 bases between the two germline ends. Germline lookup yields CDR1 SGDLS and CDR2 YYNGEE.

The chain joins TRBV27 to TRBJ1-2; 8 bases map to TRBD1. The CDR3 extends over 13 amino acids. Germline loops: CDR1 MNHEY, CDR2 SMNVEV (reference sequence). V lost 6 bases and J lost 7; bases outside the gene matches: 7. The CDR3: CASRTTGGGGYTF. The CDR3 DNA sequence: TGTGCCAGCAGGACAACAGGGGGGGGTGGCTACACCTTC.

The gene calls are TRBV4-2 and TRBJ2-7; 7 nucleotides align to TRBD2. V shed 2 bases and J 1 base; nucleotides not matched to a gene: 8. This CDR3 comprises 16 residues. The V gene's germline CDR1 is LGHNA and CDR2 YNFKEQ. The CDR3 nucleotides read TGTGCCAGCAGCCAACCACTGACTAGCAGTTCCTACGAGCAGTACTTC. Protein: CASSQPLTSSSYEQYF.